This is a list of T cell receptor beta chains from one sample in a study of shared clonotypes between healthy human individuals. Profiling relied on immunoSEQ multiplex PCR, and the TCRdb table lists in-frame clones only, not all of them. The sample lists about 500,000 clones; over 60% were seen once. The material sequenced was PBMCs. The receptors were sampled from a woman in her forties in good health. Some clones in this sample may be carry-over from other donors' samples. Each CDR3 is given with its conserved first and last residue. Each record gives: V gene, J gene, D gene, clone size, CDR3 DNA, CDR3 protein. The D gene is left open where the match is weak. For some rows the clone size is stated as once, few or many, or as a class when expanded; others skip it.

V gene: TRBV19; J gene: TRBJ1-4; D gene: NA; clone size: NA; CDR3 DNA: TGTGCCAGTAGTATAGATGTCTTTGAAAAACTGTTTTTT; CDR3 protein: CASSIDVFEKLFF
V gene: TRBV4-2; J gene: TRBJ2-7; D gene: TRBD2; clone size: NA; CDR3 DNA: TGTGCCAGCAGCAAAATGGGACTAGCGGGAACGAACCCAACAGCCTACGAGCAGTACTTC; CDR3 protein: CASSKMGLAGTNPTAYEQYF
V gene: TRBV6-1; J gene: TRBJ2-1; D gene: NA; clone size: NA; CDR3 DNA: TGTGCCAGCAGAAAAGAACCCAGCGGGAATGAGCAGTTCTTC; CDR3 protein: CASRKEPSGNEQFF
V gene: TRBV5-1; J gene: TRBJ2-5; D gene: NA; clone size: NA; CDR3 DNA: TGCGCCAGCAGCGGAGGGACTGTATGGAACCAAGAGACCCAGTACTTC; CDR3 protein: CASSGGTVWNQETQYF
V gene: TRBV7-2; J gene: TRBJ1-2; D gene: TRBD1; clone size: NA; CDR3 DNA: TGTGCCAGCAGCTTGGGGACAGCCGACAACTATGGCTACACCTTC; CDR3 protein: CASSLGTADNYGYTF
V gene: TRBV28; J gene: TRBJ1-1; D gene: TRBD1; clone size: once; CDR3 DNA: TGTGCCAGCAGGGGACAGGGGCGGAACACTGAAGCTTTCTTT; CDR3 protein: CASRGQGRNTEAFF
V gene: TRBV5-1; J gene: TRBJ1-5; D gene: NA; clone size: once; CDR3 DNA: TGCGTCAGCAGCCCTCCCCGGGCCCGACCCGAACATAGCAATCAGCCCCAGCATTTT; CDR3 protein: CVSSPPRARPEHSNQPQHF
V gene: TRBV29-1; J gene: TRBJ1-3; D gene: NA; clone size: once; CDR3 DNA: TGCAGCGTCGTCTGGGGGAGCTCTGGAAACACCATATATTTT; CDR3 protein: CSVVWGSSGNTIYF
V gene: TRBV28; J gene: TRBJ1-5; D gene: NA; clone size: NA; CDR3 DNA: TGTGCCGGCAGCCGGACACTCAATCAGCCCCAGCATTTT; CDR3 protein: CAGSRTLNQPQHF
V gene: TRBV10-3; J gene: TRBJ1-5; D gene: TRBD1; clone size: few; CDR3 DNA: TGTGCCATCGGACAGGGAGTTCAGCCCCAGCATTTT; CDR3 protein: CAIGQGVQPQHF
V gene: TRBV5-8; J gene: TRBJ1-2; D gene: TRBD1; clone size: NA; CDR3 DNA: TGTGCCAGCAGACCGACAGGGCTGTATGGCTACACCTTC; CDR3 protein: CASRPTGLYGYTF
V gene: TRBV9; J gene: TRBJ2-2; D gene: TRBD2; clone size: few; CDR3 DNA: TGTGCCAGCAGCGCGGGACTAGTAGGAGATGGTCGTAACACCGGGGAGCTGTTTTTT; CDR3 protein: CASSAGLVGDGRNTGELFF
V gene: TRBV28; J gene: TRBJ1-1; D gene: NA; clone size: NA; CDR3 DNA: TGTGCCAGCAGTCCCGTCTTAGGGGAGGCTTTCTTT; CDR3 protein: CASSPVLGEAFF
V gene: TRBV30; J gene: TRBJ2-3; D gene: NA; clone size: NA; CDR3 DNA: TGTGCCTGGAGCCGCGGGGCCACAGATACGCAGTATTTT; CDR3 protein: CAWSRGATDTQYF
V gene: TRBV5-1; J gene: TRBJ2-2; D gene: NA; clone size: NA; CDR3 DNA: TGCGCCAGCAGCTCATTAAACACCGGGGAGCTGTTTTTT; CDR3 protein: CASSSLNTGELFF
V gene: TRBV19; J gene: TRBJ1-5; D gene: NA; clone size: NA; CDR3 DNA: TGTGCCAGTAGTATAGCCGGCAGCAATCAGCCCCAGCATTTT; CDR3 protein: CASSIAGSNQPQHF
V gene: TRBV18; J gene: TRBJ1-1; D gene: NA; clone size: NA; CDR3 DNA: TGTGCCAGCTCACCAAGTCTGGACAGCACTGAAGCTTTCTTT; CDR3 protein: CASSPSLDSTEAFF
V gene: TRBV7-9; J gene: TRBJ2-7; D gene: NA; clone size: NA; CDR3 DNA: TGTGCCAGCAGCTCACCCGGGGCGTACTCCTACGAGCAGTACTTC; CDR3 protein: CASSSPGAYSYEQYF
V gene: TRBV6-1; J gene: TRBJ1-1; D gene: NA; clone size: few; CDR3 DNA: TGTGCCAGCAGTGAAGCGCTAAATGAAGCTTTCTTT; CDR3 protein: CASSEALNEAFF
V gene: TRBV2; J gene: TRBJ2-3; D gene: NA; clone size: NA; CDR3 DNA: TGTGCCAGCAGCGAAAGAGCGGGACAGTGGAGGAGGGCTAGCACAGATACGCAGTATTTT; CDR3 protein: CASSERAGQWRRASTDTQYF
V gene: TRBV7-3; J gene: TRBJ2-3; D gene: NA; clone size: NA; CDR3 DNA: TGTGCCAGCGCCCCAGGGGCCAACCGAAACACAGATACGCAGTATTTT; CDR3 protein: CASAPGANRNTDTQYF
V gene: TRBV7-3; J gene: TRBJ1-1; D gene: NA; clone size: NA; CDR3 DNA: TGTGCCAGCAGCTTAACGAAGGGGGGGAAGACTGAAGCTTTCTTT; CDR3 protein: CASSLTKGGKTEAFF
V gene: TRBV30; J gene: TRBJ2-5; D gene: NA; clone size: NA; CDR3 DNA: TGTGCCTGGAGGGGGCAGGCCCAAGAGACCCAGTACTTC; CDR3 protein: CAWRGQAQETQYF
V gene: TRBV9; J gene: TRBJ2-3; D gene: TRBD2; clone size: NA; CDR3 DNA: TGTGCCAGCAGCGGGCGGGAGTGGGGAGATACGCAGTATTTT; CDR3 protein: CASSGREWGDTQYF